Presented here are 29 T cell receptor beta chains from one specimen sequenced in a study of early T cells in non-severe SARS-CoV-2 infection (dated by TCRdb to about 2021). Library generation was performed with 5' RACE. Reads for this sample came from a NextSeq 500. The public reads were quality trimmed at Q25 with fastp and then assembled into clones with MiXCR by TCRdb, keeping productive beta chains. CDR3 protein duplicates are merged, each entry listing the most common genes and DNA. Present in this sample are tens of thousands of distinct CDR3 sequences, less than 15% of which were seen just once. The ten largest make up approximately 5% of the sample. The sequenced sample was whole blood. These receptors came from an adult who was a healthcare worker with PCR-confirmed SARS-CoV-2 infection or an uninfected control (not recorded which).

This clonotype was found a few times. The rearrangement links TRBV6-1 to TRBJ1-6; the D gene is possibly TRBD1 (6 bases). The V gene's germline CDR1 is MNHNS and CDR2 SASEGT. Trimming took off 4 bases at V and 5 bases at J, with 12 bases between the two ends. CDR3 length: 15 residues. CDR3 DNA sequence: TGTGCCAGCAGTGTTTCAGGGGCAAATAATTCACCCCTCCACTTT. Protein: CASSVSGANNSPLHF.

The gene calls are TRBV24-1 and TRBJ2-1; 10 bases match TRBD1. The trim removed 4 bases at V and 4 bases at J, leaving 6 bases unmatched. CDR1 KGHDR and CDR2 SFDVKD come from the germline V gene. The CDR3 is made up of 16 amino acids. The CDR3 nucleotides read TGTGCCACCAGTGACTCGACAGGGGGCGCTTACAATGAGCAGTTCTTC. Translation gives CATSDSTGGAYNEQFF.

This clonotype appeared many times. The CDR3 DNA is TGTGCCAGCAGCTTTACCGCCCCCCCAGATGAGCAGTTCTTC. Residues: CASSFTAPPDEQFF. This sequence joins TRBV7-2 and TRBJ2-1; D remains ambiguous. CDR3 length: 14 residues. V lost 3 bases, J lost 8 bases, and 14 bases lay in between. Germline V lookup: CDR1 SGHTA, CDR2 FQGNSA.

At least ten counts were recorded for this clonotype. The genes are TRBV7-2 and TRBJ2-3, with D unclear. Germline V CDR1 and CDR2: SGHTA, FQGNSA. The CDR3 consists of 14 residues. Between the trimmed V and J ends, which lost 5 bases and 4 bases, there was a span of 13 bases. The CDR3 DNA follows: TGTGCCAGCAGCCCCCAACTTGGGGCAGATACGCAGTATTTT. Its protein is CASSPQLGADTQYF.

This chain connects TRBV25-1 to TRBJ1-4; D uncertain. Germline V CDR1 and CDR2: MGHDK, SYGVNS. The CDR3 length is 11 residues. V was cut by 5 bases and J by 6 bases, with 4 bases left in between. CDR3 amino acids: CASSIYEKLFF. CDR3 nucleotides: TGTGCCAGCAGTATTTATGAAAAACTGTTTTTT.

This sequence joins TRBV5-1 and TRBJ1-1, with D maybe TRBD1 (5 bases). Germline V gene sequence: CDR1 SGHRS, CDR2 YFSETQ. The V end was cut by 1 base, the J end by 1 base, with 8 bases between. The CDR3 is 14 amino acids. This chain's CDR3 is CASSLMRGNTEAFF. CDR3 coding DNA: TGCGCCAGCAGCTTGATGAGGGGGAACACTGAAGCTTTCTTT. Full variable domain (remainder filled in from reference TRBV5-1 and TRBJ1-1): KAGVTQTPRYLIKTRGQQVTLSCSPISGHRSVSWYQQTPGQGLQFLFEYFSETQRNKGNFPGRFSGRQFSNSRSEMNVSTLELGDSALYLCASSLMRGNTEAFFGQGTRLTVV.

This clonotype was seen ten or more times. V is TRBV19 and J is TRBJ1-5; D call uncertain. The germline gives CDR1 LNHDA, CDR2 SQIVND (reference sequence). The V and J ends lost 9 bases and 5 bases respectively, with 17 bases between them. The CDR3 is 14 amino acids. CDR3 protein: CASSDGNAYQPQHF. CDR3 coding DNA: TGTGCCAGCTCTGACGGGAATGCCTATCAGCCCCAGCATTTT.

This clonotype has ten or more counts. The DNA for the CDR3 is TGCGCCAGCAGACAGGGGGCCGGCTCCTACGAGCAGTACTTC. Translating gives CASRQGAGSYEQYF. This sequence joins TRBV4-1 and TRBJ2-7; 9 nucleotides agree with TRBD1. Looked up from germline, CDR1 is MGHRA and CDR2 is YSYEKL. The CDR3 consists of 14 residues. Trimming cost V 6 bases and J 0 bases; bases outside gene matches: 3.

CDR3 in DNA: TGTGCCAGCAGTCGTAGCGGGGGGCCGGAGACCCAGTACTTC. This gives the protein CASSRSGGPETQYF. V usage is TRBV12-3 or TRBV12-4 and J usage is TRBJ2-5, with TRBD2 matching over 10 bases. The trim removed 5 bases at V and 5 bases at J, leaving 5 bases unmatched. This CDR3 is built from 14 residues.

This chain uses TRBV2 with TRBJ1-4; TRBD1 matches 8 bases. This CDR3 has 14 residues. Losses at the gene ends were 8 bases for V and 7 bases for J; bases not matched to a gene: 9. In germline, CDR1 is SNHLY, CDR2 FYNNEI. The DNA for the CDR3 is TGTGCCAGCCACCGGGACAGGCCCTCTGAAAAACTGTTTTTT. Residues: CASHRDRPSEKLFF.

This clonotype was counted a few times. J is TRBJ1-2 and V is TRBV7-3; possible D gene TRBD1, 6 bases. V lost 2 bases to trimming and J lost 7 bases, with 11 bases between them. CDR3 length equals 13 residues. Germline CDR1 SGHTA, CDR2 FQGTGA. CDR3 region: CASSLGQGFGYTF. As DNA, the CDR3 is TGTGCCAGCAGCTTAGGGCAGGGGTTTGGCTACACCTTC.

The CDR3 protein is CASSMDRLYEQYF. The CDR3 DNA sequence: TGTGCCAGCAGTATGGACAGACTCTACGAGCAGTACTTC. This chain joins TRBV6-6 and TRBJ2-7; TRBD1 might be the D (6 bases). Germline CDR1 MNHNY, CDR2 SVGAGI (reference sequence). The ends were cut back, 5 bases at V and 3 bases at J, with 11 bases in the middle. The CDR3 totals 13 residues.

V usage is TRBV4-3 and J usage is TRBJ2-1, with 7 positions matching TRBD1. The trim removed 0 bases at V and 3 bases at J, leaving 2 bases unmatched. The CDR3 totals 15 residues. Germline lookup yields CDR1 LGHNA and CDR2 YSLEER. The CDR3 DNA follows: TGCGCCAGCAGCCAAGACCGGGACAGCTACAATGAGCAGTTCTTC. Its translation: CASSQDRDSYNEQFF.

This chain joins TRBV2 and TRBJ2-6; D remains ambiguous. In germline, CDR1 is SNHLY, CDR2 FYNNEI. CDR3 size: 16 residues. With 3 bases removed from V and 3 bases from J, the gap between germline ends came to 12 bases. In nucleotides, the CDR3 is TGTGCCAGCAGTGATCCGGCCCCCGGTGGGGCCAACGTCCTGACTTTC. This codes for CASSDPAPGGANVLTF.

This clonotype was recorded many times. This chain connects TRBV11-2 to TRBJ2-1; 7 bases are shared with TRBD2. From germline, CDR1 is SGHAT and CDR2 FQNNGV. With V trimmed by 7 bases and J by 0 bases, 9 bases remained unmatched. This CDR3 has 16 amino acids. CDR3 residues: CASTNRGGSSYNEQFF. CDR3 in DNA: TGTGCCAGCACCAACCGGGGCGGGAGCTCCTACAATGAGCAGTTCTTC. Full variable domain (remainder filled in from reference TRBV11-2 and TRBJ2-1): EAGVAQSPRYKIIEKRQSVAFWCNPISGHATLYWYQQILGQGPKLLIQFQNNGVVDDSQLPKDRFSAERLKGVDSTLKIQPAKLEDSAVYLCASTNRGGSSYNEQFFGPGTRLTVL.

This clonotype was observed a few times. DNA for the CDR3: TGTGCCAGCAGTTACTCGAGGGTGAACACTGAAGCTTTCTTT. Protein: CASSYSRVNTEAFF. The gene calls are TRBV6-2 or TRBV6-3 and TRBJ1-1; D remains ambiguous. Trimming took 0 bases from V and 0 from J, leaving 5 bases between them. The CDR3 totals 14 residues. The germline gives CDR1 MNHEY, CDR2 SVGEGT.

The V gene is TRBV7-2, the J gene TRBJ2-1, with 10 bases matching TRBD1. There are 15 residues in the CDR3. Trimming took 5 bases from V and 2 from J; bases not matched to a gene: 3. Germline CDR1 reads SGHTA; CDR2 reads FQGNSA. CDR3: CASSMTGGAYNEQFF. The CDR3 DNA follows: TGTGCCAGCAGCATGACAGGGGGCGCCTACAATGAGCAGTTCTTC.

J is TRBJ2-1 and V is TRBV19; the D is unclear. The V and J ends lost 5 bases and 9 bases respectively, with 14 bases between them. The CDR3 covers 13 residues. Germline V lookup: CDR1 LNHDA, CDR2 SQIVND (reference sequence). In nucleotides, the CDR3 is TGTGCCAGTAGTGCTAGAAGTGGTATTGAGCAGTTCTTC. Protein: CASSARSGIEQFF.

The chain recombines TRBV6-6 with TRBJ1-1; D gene unclear. The CDR3 length is 10 residues. Germline lookup yields CDR1 MNHNY and CDR2 SVGAGI (reference sequence). V lost 5 bases and J lost 5, with 3 bases in between. The CDR3 reads CASSRTEAFF. The CDR3 DNA reads as TGTGCCAGCAGTAGGACTGAAGCTTTCTTT.

The V and J genes are TRBV20-1 and TRBJ1-5; possibly TRBD1 for D (6 bases). Looked up from germline, CDR1 is DFQATT and CDR2 is SNEGSKA (reference sequence). V was trimmed by 5 bases and J by 6 bases, leaving 14 bases between them. The CDR3 covers 13 residues. CDR3 residues: CSADTGNAQPQHF. CDR3 DNA: TGCAGTGCTGATACAGGGAACGCTCAGCCCCAGCATTTT.

This clonotype has a handful of counts. The chain carries TRBV11-2 and TRBJ2-2; TRBD1 aligns across 10 bases. V dropped 5 bases and J dropped 6; count of bases not matched to a gene: 9. CDR3 length equals 16 residues. CDR1 and CDR2 (germline): SGHAT, FQNNGV. CDR3 sequence reads: CASSRWGQGMAGELFF. The CDR3 DNA sequence: TGTGCCAGCAGCCGATGGGGACAGGGGATGGCCGGGGAGCTGTTTTTT.

The chain uses TRBV7-2 and TRBJ1-3; D is unresolved. Trimming stripped 4 bases from V and 0 bases from J, with 10 bases between. Per germline, CDR1 SGHTA and CDR2 FQGNSA. CDR3 length: 15 residues. DNA of the CDR3: TGTGCCAGCAGCTCAATGGCCGCCTCTGGAAACACCATATATTTT. Protein sequence: CASSSMAASGNTIYF.

The chain employs TRBV7-3 and TRBJ1-1; D ambiguous. Germline CDR1 reads SGHTA; CDR2 reads FQGTGA. The CDR3 covers 15 residues. V lost 2 bases and J 0 bases, leaving 10 bases between the germline ends. CDR3: CASSLSPAMNTEAFF. The CDR3 DNA reads TGTGCCAGCAGCTTATCGCCAGCCATGAACACTGAAGCTTTCTTT. Full variable domain (rest looked up from reference TRBV7-3 and TRBJ1-1): GAGVSQTPSNKVTEKGKYVELRCDPISGHTALYWYRQSLGQGPEFLIYFQGTGAADDSGLPNDRFFAVRPEGSVSTLKIQRTERGDSAVYLCASSLSPAMNTEAFFGQGTRLTVV.

This sequence joins TRBV2 and TRBJ2-1; possible D gene TRBD2, 7 bases. This CDR3 region has 12 residues. The V end lost 0 bases, the J end lost 12 bases, and 9 bases lay between the germline ends. Germline-derived CDR1 and CDR2 are SNHLY and FYNNEI. The CDR3 is CASSEARGGQFF. CDR3 DNA sequence: TGTGCCAGCAGTGAAGCGAGGGGGGGGCAGTTCTTC.

A few counts support this clonotype. The gene calls are TRBV4-2 and TRBJ1-6; D not certain. This CDR3 has 15 amino acids. From germline, CDR1 is LGHNA and CDR2 YNFKEQ. With 4 bases removed from V and 7 bases from J, the gap between germline ends came to 14 bases. The CDR3: CASSPMAGRNSPLHF. Here the CDR3 DNA reads TGTGCCAGCAGCCCTATGGCGGGGAGGAATTCACCCCTCCACTTT.

This clonotype came up many times. The chain has TRBV18 and TRBJ1-2, with D perhaps matching TRBD1 (5 bases). Deletions cut 4 bases from V and 6 bases from J, with 12 bases between. The CDR3 contains 13 residues. Germline V gene lookup returns CDR1 KGHSH and CDR2 LQKENI. Written as DNA, the CDR3 is TGTGCCAGCTCACGACCGGGGACGGATGGCTACACCTTC. Protein: CASSRPGTDGYTF.

This clonotype has at least ten counts. The chain employs TRBV12-3 or TRBV12-4 and TRBJ1-1; a possible D gene is TRBD1 (6 bases). V was trimmed by 5 bases and J by 1 base, leaving 20 bases between them. This CDR3 comprises 17 residues. CDR3: CASSPQRGASKNTEAFF. The CDR3 DNA is TGTGCCAGCAGTCCCCAACGGGGGGCTTCCAAGAACACTGAAGCTTTCTTT.

The V and J genes are TRBV30 and TRBJ2-5; perhaps TRBD1 as D (5 bases). Trimming pared 3 bases from V and 5 bases from J, leaving 16 bases between. The CDR3 sequence is 14 residues long. Germline CDR1 GTSNPN, CDR2 SVGIG (reference sequence). CDR3 coding DNA: TGTGCCTGGAGCCTAAGCCAGGGATGGGAGACCCAGTACTTC. Translated, it gives CAWSLSQGWETQYF. The full variable domain, its missing parts supplied by reference TRBV30 and TRBJ2-5, is SQTIHQWPATLVQPVGSPLSLECTVEGTSNPNLYWYRQAAGRGLQLLFYSVGIGQISSEVPQNLSASRPQDRQFILSSKKLLLSDSGFYLCAWSLSQGWETQYFGPGTRLLVL.

The J gene is TRBJ1-5, the V gene TRBV19; D may be TRBD1 (5 bases). Germline V gene lookup returns CDR1 LNHDA and CDR2 SQIVND (reference sequence). The CDR3 is 14 residues long. V was shortened by 5 bases and J by 6 bases, with 14 bases between the two germline ends. In DNA, the CDR3 is TGTGCCAGTAGTCTCCGGGACGAAGCTCAGCCCCAGCATTTT. Protein: CASSLRDEAQPQHF.